This TCR beta chain derives from a study of T-cell reconstitution after alpha-beta-depleted transplantation in children. Preparation of the TCRbeta library used unique molecular identifiers. TCRdb re-analysed the PCR reads in MiXCR, keeping a single row per CDR3 protein. This table has about 500,000 distinct CDR3 sequences, around a third appearing once. The germline gives CDR1 SQVTM, CDR2 ANQGSEA. The CDR3 has 13 residues. Unmatched junction bases numbered 3, after V lost 6 bases and J lost 2 bases. The rearrangement links TRBV29-1 to TRBJ1-4; 7 nucleotides agree with TRBD1. The origin of this receptor is a human donor who donated a stem cell graft to a child with aplastic anemia. The sequenced sample was PBMCs from the stem cell graft donor, obtained from the stem cell graft. DNA of the CDR3: TGCAGCGTCGAGACAGGGACTAATGAAAAACTGTTTTTT. This translates into CSVETGTNEKLFF.